This T cell receptor beta chain was identified during a study of technical replicates of blood from a few donors. Germline V lookup: CDR1 SGHKS, CDR2 YYEKEE (reference sequence). Trimming shortened V by 4 bases and J by 1 base, and 12 bases separated the two germline ends. The CDR3 consists of 15 residues. The protocol was immunoSEQ multiplex PCR, while the TCRdb copy is restricted to in-frame clones and leaves out a portion. Of tens of thousands of clones in the sample, about 98% were seen once. The clonotype originates from a human donor in good health. The sample consisted of T cells isolated from PBMCs. The gene calls are TRBV5-5 and TRBJ2-1; a possible D gene is TRBD1 (5 bases). The CDR3 reads CASSRAGISYNEQFF. CDR3 in DNA: TGTGCCAGCAGCAGGGCAGGGATATCCTACAATGAGCAGTTCTTC.